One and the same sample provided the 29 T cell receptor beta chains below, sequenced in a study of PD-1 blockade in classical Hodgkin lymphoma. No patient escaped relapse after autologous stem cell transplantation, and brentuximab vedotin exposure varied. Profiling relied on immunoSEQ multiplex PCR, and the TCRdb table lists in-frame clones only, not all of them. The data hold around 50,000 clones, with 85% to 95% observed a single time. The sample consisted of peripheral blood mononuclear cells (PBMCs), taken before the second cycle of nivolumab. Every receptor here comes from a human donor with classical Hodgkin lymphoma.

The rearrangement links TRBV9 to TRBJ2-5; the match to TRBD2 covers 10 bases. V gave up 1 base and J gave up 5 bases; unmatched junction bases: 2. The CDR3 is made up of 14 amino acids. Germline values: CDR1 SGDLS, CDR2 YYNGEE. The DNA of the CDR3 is TGTGCCAGCAGCGTAACTAGCGGGACGGAGACCCAGTACTTC. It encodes CASSVTSGTETQYF.

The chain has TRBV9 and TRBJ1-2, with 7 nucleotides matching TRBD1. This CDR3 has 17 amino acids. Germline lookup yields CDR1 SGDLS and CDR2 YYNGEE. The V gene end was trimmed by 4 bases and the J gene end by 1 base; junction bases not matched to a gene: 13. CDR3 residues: CASSSLGAGTVNYGYTF. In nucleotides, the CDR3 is TGTGCCAGCAGCTCCCTGGGGGCAGGGACAGTTAACTATGGCTACACCTTC.

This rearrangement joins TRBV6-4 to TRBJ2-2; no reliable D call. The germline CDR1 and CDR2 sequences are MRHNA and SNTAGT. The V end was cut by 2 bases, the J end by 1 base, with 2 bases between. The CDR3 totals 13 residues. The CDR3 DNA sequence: TGTGCCAGCAGTGACGTGAACACCGGGGAGCTGTTTTTT. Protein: CASSDVNTGELFF.

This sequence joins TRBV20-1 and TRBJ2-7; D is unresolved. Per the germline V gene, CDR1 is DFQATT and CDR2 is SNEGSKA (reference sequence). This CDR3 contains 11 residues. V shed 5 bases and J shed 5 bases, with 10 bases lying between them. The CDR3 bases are TGCAGTGCTCGATGGGTGGACGAGCAGTACTTC. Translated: CSARWVDEQYF.

This CDR3 reads CASSIAGRELTYEQYF. The CDR3 nucleotides read TGTGCCAGTAGTATAGCCGGCCGGGAGCTAACCTACGAGCAGTACTTC. This chain joins TRBV19 and TRBJ2-7; D is perhaps TRBD2 (6 bases). The length of the CDR3 is 16 residues. V lost 1 base, J lost 2 bases, and 15 bases lay in between. CDR1 is LNHDA, CDR2 SQIVND, per germline (reference sequence).

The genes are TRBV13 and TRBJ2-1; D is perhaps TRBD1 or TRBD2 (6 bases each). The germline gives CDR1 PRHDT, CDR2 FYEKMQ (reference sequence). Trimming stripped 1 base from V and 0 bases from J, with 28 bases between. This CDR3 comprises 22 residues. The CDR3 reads CASSLEQGGTTIASSSYNEQFF. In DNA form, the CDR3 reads TGTGCCAGCAGCTTAGAACAGGGCGGGACCACAATAGCCTCCAGCTCCTACAATGAGCAGTTCTTC.

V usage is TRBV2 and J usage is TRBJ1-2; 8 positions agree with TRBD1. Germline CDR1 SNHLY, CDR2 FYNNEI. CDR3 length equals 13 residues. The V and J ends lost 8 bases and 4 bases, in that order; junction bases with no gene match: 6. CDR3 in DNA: TGTGCCAGCTCCCCCGGGACAGGCTATGGCTACACCTTC. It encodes CASSPGTGYGYTF.

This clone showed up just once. The CDR3 nucleotides are TGTGCCAGTAGTTTGGACATAGCGGGAGGGGTAGAGACCCAGTACTTC. Translating gives CASSLDIAGGVETQYF. The chain joins TRBV19 to TRBJ2-5; TRBD2 agrees at 11 bases. The ends lost 5 bases at V and 4 bases at J; junction bases unmatched: 9. Germline CDR1 is LNHDA and CDR2 is SQIVND (reference sequence). The CDR3 length is 16 residues.

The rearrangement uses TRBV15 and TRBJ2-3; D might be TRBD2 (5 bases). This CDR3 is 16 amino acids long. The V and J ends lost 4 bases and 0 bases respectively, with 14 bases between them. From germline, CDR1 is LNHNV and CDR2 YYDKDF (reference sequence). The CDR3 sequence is CATSTPGVRSTDTQYF. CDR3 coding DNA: TGTGCCACCAGCACTCCCGGGGTCAGAAGCACAGATACGCAGTATTTT.

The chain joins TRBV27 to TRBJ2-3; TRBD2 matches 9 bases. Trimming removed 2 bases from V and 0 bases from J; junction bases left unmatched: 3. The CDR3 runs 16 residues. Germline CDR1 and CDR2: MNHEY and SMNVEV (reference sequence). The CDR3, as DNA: TGTGCCAGCAGTTTACGAGCGGGAGGAAGCACAGATACGCAGTATTTT. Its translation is CASSLRAGGSTDTQYF.

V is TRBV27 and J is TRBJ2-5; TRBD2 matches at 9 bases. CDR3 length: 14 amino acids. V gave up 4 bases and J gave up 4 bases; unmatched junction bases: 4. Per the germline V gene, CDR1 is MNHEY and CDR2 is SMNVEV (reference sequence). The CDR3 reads CASSSLLAGETQYF. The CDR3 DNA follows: TGTGCCAGCAGTTCGTTACTAGCGGGAGAGACCCAGTACTTC.

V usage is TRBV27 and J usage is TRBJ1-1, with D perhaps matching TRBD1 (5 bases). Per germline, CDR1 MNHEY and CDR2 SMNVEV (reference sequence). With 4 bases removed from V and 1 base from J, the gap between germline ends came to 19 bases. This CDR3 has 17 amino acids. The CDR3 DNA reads TGTGCCAGCAGTTCATTATTGGCCCTGGGGCCGAACACTGAAGCTTTCTTT. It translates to CASSSLLALGPNTEAFF.

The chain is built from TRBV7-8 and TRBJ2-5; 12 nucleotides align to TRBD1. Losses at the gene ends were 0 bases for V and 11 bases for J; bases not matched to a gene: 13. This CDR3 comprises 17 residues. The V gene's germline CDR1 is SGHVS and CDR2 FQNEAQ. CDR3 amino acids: CASSLAALGTGGEEQYF. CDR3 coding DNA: TGTGCCAGCAGCTTAGCGGCCCTGGGGACAGGGGGCGAGGAGCAGTACTTC.

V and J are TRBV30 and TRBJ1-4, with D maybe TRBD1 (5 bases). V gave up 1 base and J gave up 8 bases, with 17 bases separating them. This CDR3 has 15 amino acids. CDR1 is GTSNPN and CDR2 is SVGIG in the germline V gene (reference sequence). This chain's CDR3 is CAWSGTRDASEKLFF. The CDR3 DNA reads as TGTGCCTGGAGTGGCACCCGGGACGCCTCCGAAAAACTGTTTTTT.

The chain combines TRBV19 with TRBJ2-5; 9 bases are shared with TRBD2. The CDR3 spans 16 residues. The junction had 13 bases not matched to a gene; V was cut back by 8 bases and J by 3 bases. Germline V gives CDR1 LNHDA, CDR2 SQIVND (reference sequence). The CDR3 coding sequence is TGTGCCAGTTCCAGGCGGGGGGGCCGGCCCGAAGAGACCCAGTACTTC. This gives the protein CASSRRGGRPEETQYF.

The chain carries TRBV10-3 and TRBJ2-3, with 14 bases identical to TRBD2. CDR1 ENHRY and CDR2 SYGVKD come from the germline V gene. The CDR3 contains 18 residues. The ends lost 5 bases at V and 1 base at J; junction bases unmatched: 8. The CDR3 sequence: CAISKTSGRAGGTDTQYF. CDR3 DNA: TGTGCCATCAGTAAGACTAGCGGGAGGGCCGGGGGCACAGATACGCAGTATTTT.

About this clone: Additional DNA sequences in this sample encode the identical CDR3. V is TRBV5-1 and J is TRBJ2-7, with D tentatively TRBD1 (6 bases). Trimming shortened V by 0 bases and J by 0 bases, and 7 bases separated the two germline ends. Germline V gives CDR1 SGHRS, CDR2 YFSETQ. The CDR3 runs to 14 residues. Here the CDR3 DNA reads TGCGCCAGCAGCTTGGACAGGGTCTCCTACGAGCAGTACTTC. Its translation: CASSLDRVSYEQYF.

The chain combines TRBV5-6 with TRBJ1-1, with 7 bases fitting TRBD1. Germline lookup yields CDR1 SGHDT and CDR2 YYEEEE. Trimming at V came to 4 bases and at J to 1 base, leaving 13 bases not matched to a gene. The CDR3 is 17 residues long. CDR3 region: CASSQNRLGQRNTEAFF. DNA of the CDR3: TGTGCCAGCAGCCAGAACCGACTGGGACAGAGGAACACTGAAGCTTTCTTT.

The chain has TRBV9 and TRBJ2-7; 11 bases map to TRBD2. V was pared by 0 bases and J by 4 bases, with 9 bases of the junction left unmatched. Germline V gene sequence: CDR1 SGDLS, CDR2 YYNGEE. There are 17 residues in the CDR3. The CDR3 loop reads CASSVGSGGARMYEQYF. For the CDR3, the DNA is TGTGCCAGCAGCGTAGGTAGCGGGGGGGCAAGAATGTACGAGCAGTACTTC. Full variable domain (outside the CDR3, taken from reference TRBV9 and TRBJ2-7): DSGVTQTPKHLITATGQRVTLRCSPRSGDLSVYWYQQSLDQGLQFLIQYYNGEERAKGNILERFSAQQFPDLHSELNLSSLELGDSALYFCASSVGSGGARMYEQYFGPGTRLTVT.

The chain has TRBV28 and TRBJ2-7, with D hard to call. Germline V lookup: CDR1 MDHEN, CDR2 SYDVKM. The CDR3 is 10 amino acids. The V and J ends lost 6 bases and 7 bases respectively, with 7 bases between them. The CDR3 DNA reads TGTGCCAGCAGCGGGTGGGAGCAGTACTTC. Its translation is CASSGWEQYF. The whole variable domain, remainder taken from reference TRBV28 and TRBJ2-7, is DVKVTQSSRYLVKRTGEKVFLECVQDMDHENMFWYRQDPGLGLRLIYFSYDVKMKEKGDIPEGYSVSREKKERFSLILESASTNQTSMYLCASSGWEQYFGPGTRLTVT.

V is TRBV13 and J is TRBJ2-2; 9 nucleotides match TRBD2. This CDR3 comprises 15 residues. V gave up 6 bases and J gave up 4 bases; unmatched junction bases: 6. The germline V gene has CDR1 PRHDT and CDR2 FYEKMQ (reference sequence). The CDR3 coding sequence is TGTGCCAGCAGTCGCGGGGGGGCAGGCACCGGGGAGCTGTTTTTT. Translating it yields CASSRGGAGTGELFF. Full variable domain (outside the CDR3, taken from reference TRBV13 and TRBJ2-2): AAGVIQSPRHLIKEKRETATLKCYPIPRHDTVYWYQQGPGQDPQFLISFYEKMQSDKGSIPDRFSAQQFSDYHSELNMSSLELGDSALYFCASSRGGAGTGELFFGEGSRLTVL.

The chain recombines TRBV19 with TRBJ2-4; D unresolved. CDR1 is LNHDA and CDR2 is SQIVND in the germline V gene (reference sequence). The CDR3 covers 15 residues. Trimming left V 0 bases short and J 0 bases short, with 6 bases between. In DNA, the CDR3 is TGTGCCAGTAGTATAGAGGGTGCAGCCAAAAACATTCAGTACTTC. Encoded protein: CASSIEGAAKNIQYF.

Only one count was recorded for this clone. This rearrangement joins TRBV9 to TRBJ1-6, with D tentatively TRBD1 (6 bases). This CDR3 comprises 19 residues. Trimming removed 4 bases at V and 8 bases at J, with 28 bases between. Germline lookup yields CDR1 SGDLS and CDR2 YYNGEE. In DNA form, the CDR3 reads TGTGCCAGCAGCCCCGAGGGGGGCGGATCTGCTTGGCGATATTCACCCCTCCACTTT. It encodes CASSPEGGGSAWRYSPLHF.

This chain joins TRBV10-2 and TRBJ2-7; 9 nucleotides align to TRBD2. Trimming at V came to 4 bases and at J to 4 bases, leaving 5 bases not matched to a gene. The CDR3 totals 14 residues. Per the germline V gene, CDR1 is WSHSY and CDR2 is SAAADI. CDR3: CASSVAGVGYEQYF. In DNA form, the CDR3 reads TGCGCCAGCAGTGTAGCGGGAGTTGGGTACGAGCAGTACTTC.

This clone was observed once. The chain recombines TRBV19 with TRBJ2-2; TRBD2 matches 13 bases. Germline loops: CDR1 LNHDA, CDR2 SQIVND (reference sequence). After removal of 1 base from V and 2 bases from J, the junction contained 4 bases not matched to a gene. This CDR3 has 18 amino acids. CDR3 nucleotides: TGTGCCAGTAGTATAGGACTAGCGGGGGGACTAAACACCGGGGAGCTGTTTTTT. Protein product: CASSIGLAGGLNTGELFF. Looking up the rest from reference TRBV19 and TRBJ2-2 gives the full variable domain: DGGITQSPKYLFRKEGQNVTLSCEQNLNHDAMYWYRQDPGQGLRLIYYSQIVNDFQKGDIAEGYSVSREKKESFPLTVTSAQKNPTAFYLCASSIGLAGGLNTGELFFGEGSRLTVL.

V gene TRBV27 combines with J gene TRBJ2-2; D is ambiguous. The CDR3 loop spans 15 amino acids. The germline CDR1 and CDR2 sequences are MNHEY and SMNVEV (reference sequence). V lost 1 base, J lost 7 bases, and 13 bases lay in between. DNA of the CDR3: TGTGCCAGCAGTTTATTCCCCATTCCCGGCGGGGAGCTGTTTTTT. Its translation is CASSLFPIPGGELFF.

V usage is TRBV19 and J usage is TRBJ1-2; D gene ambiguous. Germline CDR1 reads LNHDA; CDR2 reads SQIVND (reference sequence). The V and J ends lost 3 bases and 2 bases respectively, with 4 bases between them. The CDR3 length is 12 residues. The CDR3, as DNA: TGTGCCAGTAGTATCCAGAACTATGGCTACACCTTC. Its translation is CASSIQNYGYTF.

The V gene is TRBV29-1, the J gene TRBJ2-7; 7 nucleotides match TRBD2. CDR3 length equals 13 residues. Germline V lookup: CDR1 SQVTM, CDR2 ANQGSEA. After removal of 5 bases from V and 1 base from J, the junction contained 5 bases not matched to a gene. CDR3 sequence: CSVLREVSYEQYF. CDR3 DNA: TGCAGCGTTCTCCGGGAGGTTTCCTACGAGCAGTACTTC.

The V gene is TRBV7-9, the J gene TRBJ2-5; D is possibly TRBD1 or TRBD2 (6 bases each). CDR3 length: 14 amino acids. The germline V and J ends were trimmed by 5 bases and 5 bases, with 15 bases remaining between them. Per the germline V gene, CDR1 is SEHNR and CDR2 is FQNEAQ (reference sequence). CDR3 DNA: TGTGCCAGCAGCCCGGCAGGGGACTTGGAGACCCAGTACTTC. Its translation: CASSPAGDLETQYF.